Listed below are T cell receptor beta chains from one sample, sequenced in a study of T-cell reconstitution after alpha-beta-depleted transplantation in children. TCRdb passed the PCR reads through MiXCR, listing each CDR3 protein once. The table includes 500,000 to 600,000 distinct CDR3 sequences, approximately 20% detected once. Sequenced material: PBMCs from the stem cell graft donor, taken from the stem cell graft. These receptors were taken from a human donor who donated a stem cell graft to a child with acute lymphoblastic leukemia. The CDR3 runs from the conserved cysteine through the conserved F or W. The D gene is left open where the match is weak. A row's size may be missing; if present it is once, few, many or a size class.

.	TRBV12-3/TRBV12-4	.	TRBJ2-5	CASRGPVETQYF	TGTGCCAGCAGGGGGCCGGTCGAGACCCAGTACTTC
.	TRBV5-1	.	TRBJ2-1	CASSLTAGTTYNEQFF	TGCGCCAGCAGCTTGACGGCCGGGACCACCTACAATGAGCAGTTCTTC
few	TRBV9	.	TRBJ2-2	CASSVVWTGELFF	TGTGCCAGCAGCGTAGTTTGGACCGGGGAGCTGTTTTTT
few	TRBV7-9	.	TRBJ2-4	CASSGTWGDIQYF	TGTGCCAGCAGCGGTACATGGGGGGACATTCAGTACTTC
few	TRBV7-2	.	TRBJ1-6	CASSRTAYNSPLHF	TGTGCCAGCAGCCGGACAGCCTATAATTCACCCCTCCACTTT
.	TRBV7-6	.	TRBJ2-7	CASSFIADSYEQYF	TGTGCCAGCAGCTTCATAGCTGACTCCTACGAGCAGTACTTC
.	TRBV14	.	TRBJ1-1	CASSQDWGGLGNTEAFF	TGTGCCAGCAGCCAAGATTGGGGGGGGCTGGGAAACACTGAAGCTTTCTTT
.	TRBV15	.	TRBJ1-1	CATSRPETEAFF	TGTGCCACCAGCCGGCCGGAGACTGAAGCTTTCTTT
few	TRBV4-1	.	TRBJ2-2	CASSQGSTGNTGELFF	TGCGCCAGCAGCCAAGGATCAACAGGGAACACCGGGGAGCTGTTTTTT
.	TRBV4-1	TRBD2	TRBJ2-1	CASSPVGTSGRVEQFF	TGCGCCAGCAGCCCAGTTGGGACTAGCGGGAGGGTAGAGCAGTTCTTC
few	TRBV29-1	TRBD2	TRBJ2-1	CSVAGGHLGNEQFF	TGCAGCGTTGCGGGGGGGCACCTCGGCAATGAGCAGTTCTTC
.	TRBV7-6	TRBD1	TRBJ1-2	CASSYGTGSNGYTF	TGTGCCAGCAGCTACGGGACAGGGTCGAATGGCTACACCTTC
.	TRBV7-9	TRBD1	TRBJ2-1	CASSLRLVRGLNEQFF	TGTGCCAGCAGCTTAAGATTGGTCAGGGGGCTGAATGAGCAGTTCTTC
.	TRBV12-3/TRBV12-4	TRBD2	TRBJ2-1	CASSLGASGRNEQFF	TGTGCCAGCAGTTTGGGGGCTAGCGGGAGGAATGAGCAGTTCTTC
many	TRBV6-1	.	TRBJ1-5	CASSETTDFQPQHF	TGTGCCAGCAGTGAGACGACAGATTTTCAGCCCCAGCATTTT
few	TRBV12-3/TRBV12-4	TRBD1	TRBJ2-3	CASSLRQGSRTDTQYF	TGTGCCAGCAGCTTGCGACAGGGTTCACGCACAGATACGCAGTATTTT
few	TRBV5-6	.	TRBJ1-3	CASSLQGISGNTTYF	TGTGCCAGCAGCTTGCAGGGCATCTCTGGAAACACCACATATTTT
.	TRBV27	TRBD1	TRBJ1-1	CASSFWTGGTEAFF	TGTGCCAGCAGTTTCTGGACAGGGGGCACTGAAGCTTTCTTT
few	TRBV2	TRBD1	TRBJ2-1	CASTPTGGYNEQFF	TGTGCCAGCACCCCGACAGGGGGCTACAATGAGCAGTTCTTC
few	TRBV10-3	.	TRBJ2-3	CAIKGFIIDTQYF	TGTGCCATCAAGGGTTTTATAATAGATACGCAGTATTTT
.	TRBV14	TRBD1	TRBJ2-7	CASSQTTGLYEQYF	TGTGCCAGCAGCCAGACGACAGGGCTCTACGAGCAGTACTTC
few	TRBV19	TRBD2	TRBJ2-1	CAGLAGELYNEQFF	TGTGCCGGGCTAGCGGGTGAACTCTACAATGAGCAGTTCTTC
few	TRBV20-1	.	TRBJ1-2	CSARVGYGYTF	TGCAGTGCTAGAGTGGGGTACGGCTACACCTTC
.	TRBV6-5	TRBD2	TRBJ2-5	CASSYSSGRAETQYF	TGTGCCAGCAGTTACTCGTCCGGGAGGGCAGAGACCCAGTACTTC
few	TRBV15	.	TRBJ2-7	CATSRPLGDREEQYF	TGTGCCACCAGCCGCCCCCTTGGGGATAGGGAAGAGCAGTACTTC
.	TRBV5-6	.	TRBJ2-7	CASSVDWVRGEQYF	TGTGCCAGCAGCGTGGACTGGGTCCGGGGGGAGCAGTACTTC
.	TRBV15	.	TRBJ1-2	CATSNLGRDHGWHGYTF	TGTGCCACCAGCAATCTGGGCAGGGATCACGGGTGGCATGGCTACACCTTC
few	TRBV9	TRBD1	TRBJ2-2	CASSGIGTGGIGELFF	TGTGCCAGCAGTGGTATCGGGACAGGGGGAATAGGGGAGCTGTTTTTT
.	TRBV27	.	TRBJ2-1	CASSGVHEQFF	TGTGCCAGCAGTGGGGTTCATGAGCAGTTCTTC
few	TRBV10-3	TRBD1	TRBJ1-5	CAISESEPGQGTQPQHF	TGTGCCATCAGTGAGTCGGAACCGGGACAGGGAACTCAGCCCCAGCATTTT
few	TRBV4-2	.	TRBJ1-1	CASSSGENTEAFF	TGTGCCAGCAGCTCGGGGGAGAACACTGAAGCTTTCTTT
few	TRBV15	.	TRBJ2-5	CATSREEEAETQYF	TGTGCCACCAGCAGAGAGGAGGAGGCAGAGACCCAGTACTTC
few	TRBV4-1	TRBD1	TRBJ2-5	CASSQDRDSNQETQYF	TGCGCCAGCAGCCAGGACCGGGACAGCAACCAAGAGACCCAGTACTTC
.	TRBV27	.	TRBJ2-7	CASSLQGVSSYEQYF	TGTGCCAGCAGTTTACAGGGCGTATCTTCCTACGAGCAGTACTTC
few	TRBV18	.	TRBJ2-5	CASSPANGRQETQYF	TGTGCCAGCTCACCAGCAAACGGTCGCCAAGAGACCCAGTACTTC
few	TRBV12-3/TRBV12-4	.	TRBJ2-7	CASTSGDGMYEQYF	TGTGCCAGCACTTCCGGTGACGGCATGTACGAGCAGTACTTC
.	TRBV4-1	TRBD2	TRBJ2-1	CASSQEALAGYNEQFF	TGCGCCAGCAGCCAAGAGGCCCTAGCGGGATACAATGAGCAGTTCTTC
.	TRBV29-1	TRBD1	TRBJ2-2	CSVVHHKLKTGGLRADTGELFF	TGCAGCGTTGTCCACCACAAGCTAAAGACAGGGGGACTGCGGGCGGACACCGGGGAGCTGTTTTTT
few	TRBV12-3/TRBV12-4	.	TRBJ1-4	CASSRPRRTDEKLFF	TGTGCCAGCAGTCGACCACGTAGGACAGATGAAAAACTGTTTTTT
.	TRBV5-1	TRBD2	TRBJ2-3	CASGPGLAGAVTQYF	TGCGCCAGCGGGCCCGGACTAGCGGGAGCGGTTACGCAGTATTTT
.	TRBV6-1	.	TRBJ2-2	CASSPLGSPELFF	TGTGCCAGCAGTCCCCTAGGGTCCCCGGAGCTGTTTTTT
.	TRBV29-1	.	TRBJ1-5	CSVFEPGVSNQPQHF	TGCAGCGTGTTCGAGCCAGGGGTTAGCAATCAGCCCCAGCATTTT
.	TRBV29-1	TRBD1	TRBJ1-2	CSAQGQDWNYGYTF	TGCAGCGCCCAAGGACAGGATTGGAACTATGGCTACACCTTC
few	TRBV5-1	.	TRBJ2-4	CASSVDRIIQYF	TGCGCCAGCAGCGTCGACAGGATTATTCAGTACTTC
.	TRBV3-1	TRBD1	TRBJ2-1	CASSQAGTGYNEQFF	TGTGCCAGCAGCCAAGCCGGGACAGGATACAATGAGCAGTTCTTC
.	TRBV19	TRBD1	TRBJ2-7	CASSMTGGFNEQYF	TGTGCCAGTAGTATGACAGGGGGCTTCAACGAGCAGTACTTC
.	TRBV18	TRBD1	TRBJ1-6	CASSQTGDSPLHF	TGTGCCAGCTCCCAGACAGGGGACTCACCCCTCCACTTT
.	TRBV4-1	.	TRBJ2-7	CASSPSGGGFNYEQYF	TGCGCCAGCAGCCCATCGGGGGGCGGGTTTAACTACGAGCAGTACTTC
.	TRBV3-1	TRBD2	TRBJ2-3	CASSQDFGLAGGPLDSDTQYF	TGTGCCAGCAGCCAAGACTTCGGACTAGCGGGAGGGCCATTAGACTCAGATACGCAGTATTTT
.	TRBV7-2	.	TRBJ2-1	CASSLAQAYNEQFF	TGTGCCAGCAGCTTAGCACAGGCATACAATGAGCAGTTCTTC
few	TRBV6-1	.	TRBJ2-1	CASSEFRGSLGNEQFF	TGTGCCAGCAGTGAGTTTCGGGGTTCCCTCGGGAATGAGCAGTTCTTC
.	TRBV5-1	TRBD1	TRBJ1-1	CASSSDRVRGTEAFF	TGCGCCAGCAGCTCGGACAGGGTCAGGGGCACTGAAGCTTTCTTT
few	TRBV29-1	TRBD1	TRBJ1-2	CSVGTGGNYGYTF	TGCAGCGTGGGGACAGGGGGCAACTATGGCTACACCTTC
few	TRBV7-9	.	TRBJ2-2	CASSLFAPTGTGELFF	TGTGCCAGCAGCTTATTTGCACCGACTGGCACCGGGGAGCTGTTTTTT
few	TRBV20-1	TRBD2	TRBJ2-1	CSASFWGGLAGGNEQFF	TGCAGTGCCTCCTTCTGGGGCGGACTAGCGGGAGGGAATGAGCAGTTCTTC
few	TRBV4-1	.	TRBJ2-7	CASSQELRDVEQYF	TGCGCCAGCAGCCAAGAGCTCCGAGACGTCGAGCAGTACTTC
.	TRBV5-5	.	TRBJ2-5	CASSQKLGLPFLETQYF	TGTGCCAGCAGCCAAAAACTCGGCCTCCCCTTTTTGGAGACCCAGTACTTC